Listed below are T cell receptor beta chains from one sample, sequenced in a study of T cells after yellow fever vaccination. A single record per CDR3 protein comes from TCRdb applying MiXCR to the 5' RACE reads. The top ten clones hold 13% to 15% of a sample with about 550,000 distinct CDR3 sequences, 15% to 20% of them seen once. The specimen was PBMCs, collected 15 days after the yellow fever booster vaccination. The receptor set was obtained from a man younger than 40 who received the YFV17D yellow fever vaccine. CDR3s include the opening cysteine and the closing phenylalanine or tryptophan.

V: TRBV29-1; CDR3: CSVLLTGVHEQYF
V: TRBV7-9; CDR3: CASSIQETQYF
V: TRBV7-9; CDR3: CASSPPNTQYF
V: TRBV28; CDR3: CASSWSRGRVGTQYF
V: TRBV4-2; CDR3: CASSPKASDTQYF
V: TRBV3-1; CDR3: CASPSDPCGAAYEQYF
V: TRBV15; CDR3: CATSRDRWTRNF
V: TRBV11-2; CDR3: CASSFLTGRRGKGVHEQYF
V: TRBV24-1; CDR3: CATSDPRTGIYEQYF
V: TRBV6-1; CDR3: CASRQGSSGNTIYF
V: TRBV20-1; CDR3: CSARGRHNEQFF
V: TRBV6-2/TRBV6-3; CDR3: CASSYGVAGGYEQYF
V: TRBV20-1; CDR3: CSAYPDPSTDTQYF
V: TRBV11-2; CDR3: CASSVDPGLAAYEQYF
V: TRBV20-1; CDR3: CSAREGGSSYEQYF
V: TRBV20-1; CDR3: CSASPDRAWEDTQYF
V: TRBV5-1; CDR3: CASSVGHINEQFF
V: TRBV12-3/TRBV12-4; CDR3: CASGWSDTDTQYF
V: TRBV7-2; CDR3: CASSLVFGEFSSYEQYF
V: TRBV20-1; CDR3: CSASIVGSGSEAFF
V: TRBV7-3; CDR3: CASSLMPEDTQYF
V: TRBV11-1; CDR3: CASSLLLAGPTDTQYF
V: TRBV7-7; CDR3: CASSQQPTTNEKLFF
V: TRBV28; CDR3: CASSLEVGRADEQFF
V: TRBV5-6; CDR3: CASSSGGLGFF
V: TRBV5-1; CDR3: CASSLGAGNQPQHF
V: TRBV28; CDR3: CASTVGGLADTQYF
V: TRBV7-2; CDR3: CASSLRFGADTQYF
V: TRBV15; CDR3: CATSRDLSADTQYF
V: TRBV5-1; CDR3: CASSLPSHTIYF
V: TRBV29-1; CDR3: CSVAGTRRDYEQYF
V: TRBV29-1; CDR3: CSVAGFAGLGTDGTEAFF
V: TRBV20-1; CDR3: CSASRGVDVHEQYF
V: TRBV29-1; CDR3: CSVKRDPNEQFF
V: TRBV20-1; CDR3: CSAKRADTQYF
V: TRBV7-8; CDR3: CASSPRGEGDTQYF
V: TRBV5-6; CDR3: CASSYKGRATEAFF
V: TRBV7-2; CDR3: CASSSHGGLVRVSEQFF
V: TRBV10-3; CDR3: CAIGGLDLETQYF
V: TRBV5-8; CDR3: CASSNGQYQETQYF
V: TRBV5-6; CDR3: CASGLAGFTDTQYF
V: TRBV27; CDR3: CASSPGLAGDTEQFF
V: TRBV12-3/TRBV12-4; CDR3: CASSPGTSGTTQYF
V: TRBV29-1; CDR3: CSVAGTSGSIYEQFF
V: TRBV11-2; CDR3: CASSPRAGDTQYF
V: TRBV4-3; CDR3: CASSQGRGTEYSYEQYF
V: TRBV29-1; CDR3: CSPSGSLDNEQFF
V: TRBV28; CDR3: CASNYGLNQPQHF
V: TRBV20-1; CDR3: CSAIDRAGGYTF
V: TRBV28; CDR3: CASSVGLEGYEQYF
V: TRBV29-1; CDR3: CSALGTSGRSQETQYF
V: TRBV12-3/TRBV12-4; CDR3: CASSWTGGAGYGYTF
V: TRBV7-7; CDR3: CASSTRLEETQYF
V: TRBV12-3/TRBV12-4; CDR3: CASRDYYYEQYF